The clone carrying this T cell receptor (delta chain) came up a few times. Its antigen is currently unknown. This sequence is one base from a far larger clone and is likely a read error. The same CDR3 also results from other DNA sequences found in this sample. This record belongs to a study of γδ T cells in repeated Plasmodium falciparum infection. The wider study: The natural-infection arm compared Malian children under seasonal malaria with matched Australian children. Malian repertoires were sampled cross-sectionally without transmission and longitudinally through febrile malaria. Study results and limitations: Many TCRgamma sequences overlapped between individuals in stable Vgamma9/Vdelta2+ repertoires. Repeated controlled infections reportedly drove waves of new clonotype selection in Vdelta2-negative, mostly Vdelta1+, gammadelta repertoires.

TCRdb reanalyzed the multiplex PCR reads using CATT. The profile shows roughly 90,000 delta-chain clones, 0.8% to 1% of them singletons. Vgamma9/Vdelta2+ and Vdelta2-negative gammadelta T cells were flow-sorted from PBMC for bulk sequencing. The CDR3 spans 16 residues. The V end was cut by 0 bases, the J end by 0 bases, with 13 bases between. From germline, CDR1 is GEAIGNYY and CDR2 EKD. This TCR came from a pool of human donors (malaria-infected and uninfected, not separated). Sequencing was done on a sample of gamma-delta T cells from blood. This chain joins TRDV2 and TRDJ1; D ambiguous. TCRdb is silent on the J gene; assignment here came from matching the DNA to germline. The CDR3 loop is CACDTVGNLYTDKLIF. In DNA, the CDR3 is TGTGCCTGTGACACCGTCGGGAACTTGTACACCGATAAACTCATCTTT.